A single sample gave rise to the 27 T cell receptor beta chains below, sequenced in a study of blood T cells in healthy people across ages. Next came a second PCR, run for about 6 to 11 cycles, which used a sample-barcoded 5' primer along with a J-beta primer mix. TCRdb fed the 5' RACE reads into MiXCR, producing one record per CDR3 protein. The data contain under 850,000 distinct CDR3 sequences, about 36% of them singletons. The specimen sequenced was blood. All receptors derive from a man between 18 and 29 years old in good health.

The chain carries TRBV5-1 and TRBJ2-1, with 7 bases aligning to TRBD1. Germline CDR1 SGHRS, CDR2 YFSETQ. The CDR3 consists of 14 residues. V gave up 7 bases and J gave up 2 bases; unmatched junction bases: 6. CDR3 sequence reads: CASLRDSAYNEQFF. CDR3 in DNA: TGCGCCAGCCTCCGGGACAGCGCCTACAATGAGCAGTTCTTC. Based on the CDR3 plus reference TRBV5-1 and TRBJ2-1, the full variable domain is KAGVTQTPRYLIKTRGQQVTLSCSPISGHRSVSWYQQTPGQGLQFLFEYFSETQRNKGNFPGRFSGRQFSNSRSEMNVSTLELGDSALYLCASLRDSAYNEQFFGPGTRLTVL.

The chain carries TRBV25-1 and TRBJ1-2; D ambiguous. The CDR3 is 15 residues long. Germline V gives CDR1 MGHDK, CDR2 SYGVNS. Trimming left V 7 bases short and J 4 bases short, with 19 bases between. CDR3 nucleotide sequence: TGTGCCAGCACCCCCAACAGTGGCGGAAGCTATGGCTACACCTTC. It encodes CASTPNSGGSYGYTF.

V and J are TRBV6-5 and TRBJ2-1; possible D gene TRBD2, 6 bases. The ends were cut back, 2 bases at V and 13 bases at J, with 30 bases in the middle. CDR1 MNHEY and CDR2 SVGAGI come from the germline V gene. The CDR3 sequence is 18 residues long. The CDR3 reads CASSYNRPGGGTQETQFF. The CDR3 nucleotides are TGTGCCAGCAGTTACAATCGACCGGGTGGAGGGACCCAAGAGACCCAGTTCTTC.

This clonotype was counted many times. The V gene is TRBV25-1, the J gene TRBJ1-2; 7 bases fit TRBD1. CDR1 is MGHDK, CDR2 SYGVNS, per germline. This CDR3 has 14 amino acids. V dropped 7 bases and J dropped 3; count of bases not matched to a gene: 8. CDR3 bases: TGTGCCAGCACTCCTGGGACAGCTCACTATGGCTACACCTTC. Translated, it gives CASTPGTAHYGYTF.

The rearrangement links TRBV28 to TRBJ1-2; a weak D match, TRBD1 (6 bases). This CDR3 comprises 13 residues. The V end lost 5 bases, the J end lost 6 bases, and 13 bases lay between the germline ends. Germline assignment: CDR1 MDHEN and CDR2 SYDVKM. The CDR3 nucleotides are TGTGCCAGCAGTCTCGGGACAACAAATGGCTACACCTTC. This translates into CASSLGTTNGYTF.

A note on this clonotype: A read error may account for a junction end that differs from germline. DNA for the CDR3: TGTGCCGGCAGTTTAGTGCACTCTAGCAATCAGCCCCAGCATTTT. This codes for CAGSLVHSSNQPQHF. The chain links TRBV12-3 or TRBV12-4 to TRBJ1-5; D ambiguous. CDR3 size: 15 residues.

V usage is TRBV5-1 and J usage is TRBJ1-5; D ambiguous. V dropped 0 bases and J dropped 6 bases, with 13 bases sitting between them. Germline-derived CDR1 and CDR2 are SGHRS and YFSETQ. The CDR3 totals 15 residues. This CDR3 reads CASSLDPGEGQPQHF. CDR3 coding DNA: TGCGCCAGCAGCTTGGATCCCGGTGAGGGTCAGCCCCAGCATTTT.

This sequence joins TRBV6-5 and TRBJ1-2; D not certain. This CDR3 spans 12 amino acids. Germline V gene lookup returns CDR1 MNHEY and CDR2 SVGAGI. V lost 10 bases and J lost 7, with 16 bases in between. The CDR3 nucleotides read TGTGCCACCCAAGCCCCAGGAACTGGCTACACCTTC. This sequence encodes CATQAPGTGYTF.

J is TRBJ2-7 and V is TRBV6-1; 13 bases match TRBD2. In germline, CDR1 is MNHNS, CDR2 SASEGT. V lost 8 bases and J lost 4; bases outside the gene matches: 8. CDR3 length equals 15 residues. CDR3 sequence reads: CASEGLAGNSYEQYF. The CDR3, as DNA: TGTGCCAGCGAGGGACTAGCGGGGAACTCTTACGAGCAGTACTTC.

The rearrangement links TRBV12-3 or TRBV12-4 to TRBJ2-2, with 9 bases identical to TRBD1. The CDR3 consists of 15 residues. V trimming: 6 bases; J trimming: 6 bases; junction bases outside the gene matches: 8. CDR3 in amino acids: CASSVPGQGSGELFF. The CDR3 DNA reads TGTGCCAGCAGCGTCCCGGGACAGGGTTCCGGGGAGCTGTTTTTT.

The CDR3 region has the DNA TGTGCCAGCAGCTTGCCCGGCGGCAGTTACGAAAAACTGTTTTTT. Amino acid sequence: CASSLPGGSYEKLFF. V is TRBV5-6 and J is TRBJ1-4; no firm D call. V lost 1 base, J lost 8 bases, and 15 bases lay in between. CDR1 and CDR2 from the germline V gene are SGHDT and YYEEEE. The CDR3 is made up of 15 amino acids.

The rearrangement joins TRBV20-1 to TRBJ1-5; 9 bases match TRBD1. The CDR3 totals 20 residues. Per germline, CDR1 DFQATT and CDR2 SNEGSKA (reference sequence). Germline trimming cut 0 bases from V and 3 bases from J; bases unmatched to any gene: 18. The CDR3 is CSARDIKTGGIVLNNQPQHF. CDR3 DNA: TGCAGTGCTAGAGATATCAAAACAGGGGGCATCGTGTTAAACAATCAGCCCCAGCATTTT.

This clonotype was counted only a few times. The V gene is TRBV9, the J gene TRBJ2-5, with 8 bases aligning to TRBD1. The germline V gene has CDR1 SGDLS and CDR2 YYNGEE. The CDR3 loop spans 16 amino acids. The V gene end was trimmed by 0 bases and the J gene end by 4 bases; junction bases not matched to a gene: 8. This chain's CDR3 is CASSVAQTGDGETQYF. CDR3 bases: TGTGCCAGCAGCGTAGCCCAGACAGGGGATGGAGAGACCCAGTACTTC.

At least ten counts were recorded for this clonotype. The CDR3 here is CASSPRRDGYYEQYF. In nucleotides, the CDR3 is TGTGCCAGCAGCCCTAGGCGGGACGGTTACTACGAGCAGTACTTC. V usage is TRBV11-1 and J usage is TRBJ2-7; D is perhaps TRBD2 (6 bases). This CDR3 has 15 amino acids. Trimming removed 5 bases from V and 3 bases from J, with 17 bases in between. Germline-derived CDR1 and CDR2 are SGHAT and FQDESV (reference sequence). Using reference TRBV11-1 and TRBJ2-7 for the parts outside the CDR3, the full variable domain is EAEVAQSPRYKITEKSQAVAFWCDPISGHATLYWYRQILGQGPELLVQFQDESVVDDSQLPKDRFSAERLKGVDSTLKIQPAELGDSAMYLCASSPRRDGYYEQYFGPGTRLTVT.

The V and J genes are TRBV4-3 and TRBJ2-5; D remains ambiguous. CDR1 LGHNA and CDR2 YSLEER come from the germline V gene. V was clipped by 4 bases and J by 5 bases, with 14 bases between them. CDR3 length: 14 residues. The CDR3 loop reads CASSLSMARETQYF. CDR3 coding DNA: TGCGCCAGCAGCCTATCCATGGCGCGGGAGACCCAGTACTTC.

The chain couples TRBV12-3 or TRBV12-4 to TRBJ2-7, with TRBD1 identical over 7 bases. V lost 5 bases, J lost 10 bases, and 20 bases stayed unmatched. This CDR3 has 16 residues. The CDR3 loop reads CASSDTRAGGRESQYF. For the CDR3, the DNA is TGTGCCAGCAGTGACACCCGGGCAGGGGGTAGAGAGTCCCAGTACTTC.

The chain couples TRBV4-2 to TRBJ1-5, with D tentatively TRBD1 (5 bases). Germline V gene data show CDR1 as LGHNA and CDR2 as YNFKEQ. The length of the CDR3 is 16 residues. Deletions cut 0 bases from V and 4 bases from J, with 13 bases between. CDR3 region: CASSQDLSTANQPQHF. The DNA of the CDR3 is TGTGCCAGCAGCCAAGATCTTTCGACAGCTAATCAGCCCCAGCATTTT.

The chain employs TRBV12-3 or TRBV12-4 and TRBJ1-6; 8 bases are a match to TRBD1. The CDR3 length is 15 residues. The ends lost 6 bases at V and 8 bases at J; junction bases unmatched: 9. The CDR3 is CASSPRGLVHSPLHF. DNA for the CDR3: TGTGCCAGCAGCCCCAGGGGGCTTGTGCATTCACCCCTCCACTTT.

This clonotype was picked up a small number of times. This rearrangement joins TRBV12-3 or TRBV12-4 to TRBJ1-5, with D maybe TRBD1 (6 bases). The CDR3 runs 14 residues. V was trimmed by 0 bases and J by 9 bases, leaving 12 bases between them. The CDR3 coding sequence is TGTGCCAGCAGTTTAGCCGGGGACACAGCGCCCCAGCATTTT. Translating it yields CASSLAGDTAPQHF.

Only a few counts were recorded for this clonotype. The chain uses TRBV7-2 and TRBJ1-2, with 9 nucleotides matching TRBD1. Trimming cost V 6 bases and J 6 bases; bases outside gene matches: 20. Germline lookup yields CDR1 SGHTA and CDR2 FQGNSA. The CDR3 spans 18 residues. Here the CDR3 reads CASRQLPGTGLYEDGYTF. The DNA of the CDR3 is TGTGCCAGCAGGCAACTACCCGGGACAGGGTTATATGAGGATGGCTACACCTTC.

The rearrangement joins TRBV6-5 to TRBJ2-7; 7 positions agree with TRBD1. Trimming took 2 bases from V and 2 from J; bases not matched to a gene: 0. The CDR3 has 13 amino acids. Per germline, CDR1 MNHEY and CDR2 SVGAGI. In DNA form, the CDR3 reads TGTGCCAGCAGTTACACAGGGGCCTACGAGCAGTACTTC. Translating it yields CASSYTGAYEQYF.

At least ten counts were recorded for this clonotype. The chain recombines TRBV12-3 or TRBV12-4 with TRBJ2-7, with 11 bases lining up with TRBD2. The length of the CDR3 is 14 residues. V was pared by 5 bases and J by 3 bases, with 3 bases of the junction left unmatched. In DNA, the CDR3 is TGTGCCAGCAGTGCTAGCGGGGGGCGCTACGAGCAGTACTTC. Amino acid sequence: CASSASGGRYEQYF.

V is TRBV9 and J is TRBJ1-5; weak D call: TRBD1 (6 bases). This CDR3 comprises 15 residues. With 3 bases removed from V and 4 bases from J, the gap between germline ends came to 14 bases. Per germline, CDR1 SGDLS and CDR2 YYNGEE. The CDR3: CASSESGAINQPQHF. For the CDR3, the DNA is TGTGCCAGCAGCGAATCGGGGGCAATAAATCAGCCCCAGCATTTT.

The rearrangement links TRBV27 to TRBJ1-5, with D hard to call. V lost 2 bases and J lost 3, with 17 bases in between. The CDR3 consists of 17 residues. The germline V gene encodes CDR1 MNHEY and CDR2 SMNVEV (reference sequence). The CDR3 protein is CASSLHAMQAYNQPQHF. The DNA of the CDR3 is TGTGCCAGCAGTTTACACGCAATGCAGGCATACAATCAGCCCCAGCATTTT.

This clonotype was seen only once. The junction does not match germline at one end; this may be a read error. The chain carries TRBV7-2 and TRBJ2-3; D is perhaps TRBD1 (5 bases). This CDR3 spans 14 amino acids. CDR1 and CDR2 (germline): SGHTA, FQGNSA. CDR3 amino acids: CASCLAGSTDTQYF. CDR3 nucleotide sequence: TGTGCCAGCTGCTTAGCAGGGAGCACAGATACGCAGTATTTT.

This clonotype was seen a few times. The V and J genes are TRBV5-1 and TRBJ2-1; perhaps TRBD2 as D (6 bases). The ends were cut back, 7 bases at V and 9 bases at J, with 23 bases in the middle. The CDR3 has 15 amino acids. From germline, CDR1 is SGHRS and CDR2 YFSETQ. The CDR3 DNA reads as TGCGCCAGCCTGATGGACCCGGGGACTGAGGGTGAGCAGTTCTTC. This gives the protein CASLMDPGTEGEQFF. Filled out from reference TRBV5-1 and TRBJ2-1, the complete variable domain reads KAGVTQTPRYLIKTRGQQVTLSCSPISGHRSVSWYQQTPGQGLQFLFEYFSETQRNKGNFPGRFSGRQFSNSRSEMNVSTLELGDSALYLCASLMDPGTEGEQFFGPGTRLTVL.

This clonotype was counted a few times. The gene calls are TRBV4-3 and TRBJ2-5, with a weak D call TRBD2 (5 bases). The germline gives CDR1 LGHNA, CDR2 YSLEER. This CDR3 contains 16 residues. Trimming shortened V by 0 bases and J by 5 bases, and 16 bases separated the two germline ends. The CDR3 DNA is TGCGCCAGCAGCCAAGACTCCCTGGGCCGAGGGGAGACCCAGTACTTC. This sequence encodes CASSQDSLGRGETQYF.